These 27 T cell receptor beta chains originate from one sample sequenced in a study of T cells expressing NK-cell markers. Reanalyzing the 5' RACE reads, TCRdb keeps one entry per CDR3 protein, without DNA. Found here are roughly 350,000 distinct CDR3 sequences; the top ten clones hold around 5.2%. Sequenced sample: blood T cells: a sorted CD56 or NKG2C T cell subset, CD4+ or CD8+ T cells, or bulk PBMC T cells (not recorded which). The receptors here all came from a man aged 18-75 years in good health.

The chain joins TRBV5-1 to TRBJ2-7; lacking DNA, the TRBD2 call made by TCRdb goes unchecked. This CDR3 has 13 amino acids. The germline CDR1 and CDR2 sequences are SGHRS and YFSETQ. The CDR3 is CASGAREGYEQYF.

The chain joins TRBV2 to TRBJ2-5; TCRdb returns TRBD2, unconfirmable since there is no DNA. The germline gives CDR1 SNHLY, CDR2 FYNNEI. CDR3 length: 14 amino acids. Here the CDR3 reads CASSEPGLQETQYF.

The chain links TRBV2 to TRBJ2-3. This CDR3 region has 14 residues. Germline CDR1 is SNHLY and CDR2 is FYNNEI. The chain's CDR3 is CASGSGYRTDTQYF.

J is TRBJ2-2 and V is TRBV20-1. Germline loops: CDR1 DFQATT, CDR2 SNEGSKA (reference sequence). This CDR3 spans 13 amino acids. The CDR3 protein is CSAMGASTGELFF.

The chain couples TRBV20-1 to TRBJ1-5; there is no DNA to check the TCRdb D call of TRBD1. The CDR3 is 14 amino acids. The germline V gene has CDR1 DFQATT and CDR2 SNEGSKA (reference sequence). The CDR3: CSAKEGVSRQPQHF.

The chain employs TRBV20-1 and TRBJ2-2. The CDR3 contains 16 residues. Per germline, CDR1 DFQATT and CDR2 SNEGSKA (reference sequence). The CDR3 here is CSASHTALPNTGELFF.

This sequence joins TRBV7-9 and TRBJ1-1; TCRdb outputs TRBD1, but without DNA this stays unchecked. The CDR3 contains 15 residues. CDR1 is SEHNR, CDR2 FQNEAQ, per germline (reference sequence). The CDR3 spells CASSPKTGVGTEAFF.

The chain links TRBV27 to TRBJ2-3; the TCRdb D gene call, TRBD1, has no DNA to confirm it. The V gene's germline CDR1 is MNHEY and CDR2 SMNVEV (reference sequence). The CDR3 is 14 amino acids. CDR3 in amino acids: CASRDMGRGGTQYF.

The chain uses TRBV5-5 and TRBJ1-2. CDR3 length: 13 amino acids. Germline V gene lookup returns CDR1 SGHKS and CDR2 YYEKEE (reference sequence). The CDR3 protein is CASSSVNGNGYTF.

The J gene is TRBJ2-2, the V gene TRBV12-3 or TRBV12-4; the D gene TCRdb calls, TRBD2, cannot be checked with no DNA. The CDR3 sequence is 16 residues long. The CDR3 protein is CASSLTSGARTGELFF.

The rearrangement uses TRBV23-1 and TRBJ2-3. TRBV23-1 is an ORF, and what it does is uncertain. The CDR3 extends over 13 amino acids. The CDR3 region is CAAVGAGTDTQYF.

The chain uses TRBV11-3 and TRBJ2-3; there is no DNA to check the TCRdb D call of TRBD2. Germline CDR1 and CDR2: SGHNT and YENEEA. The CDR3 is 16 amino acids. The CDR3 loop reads CASSLDGLAGRDTQYF.

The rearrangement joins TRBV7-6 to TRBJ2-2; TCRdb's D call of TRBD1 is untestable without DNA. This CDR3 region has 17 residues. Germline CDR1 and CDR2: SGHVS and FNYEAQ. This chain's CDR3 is CASSLGQGAGSSGELFF.

CDR3 region: CSVDGPGQGRETQYF. This chain connects TRBV29-1 to TRBJ2-5; there is no DNA to check the TCRdb D call of TRBD1. The CDR3 consists of 15 residues. Germline V gives CDR1 SQVTM, CDR2 ANQGSEA.

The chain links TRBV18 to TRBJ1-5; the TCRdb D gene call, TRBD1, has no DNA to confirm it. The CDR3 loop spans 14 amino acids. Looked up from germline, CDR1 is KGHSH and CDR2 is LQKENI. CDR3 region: CASSPRGDRDPQHF.

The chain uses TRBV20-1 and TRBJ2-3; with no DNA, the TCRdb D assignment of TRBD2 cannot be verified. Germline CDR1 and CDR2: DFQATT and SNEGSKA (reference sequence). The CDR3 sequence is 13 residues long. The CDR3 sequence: CSVAGGRTDTQYF.

This chain's CDR3 is CASSQDRYTEAFF. The chain employs TRBV14 and TRBJ1-1. The CDR3 has 13 amino acids. CDR1 is SGHDN, CDR2 FVKESK, per germline.

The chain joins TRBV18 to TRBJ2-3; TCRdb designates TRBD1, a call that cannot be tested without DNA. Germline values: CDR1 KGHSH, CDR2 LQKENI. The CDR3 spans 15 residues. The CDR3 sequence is CASSPPGQGGDTQYF.

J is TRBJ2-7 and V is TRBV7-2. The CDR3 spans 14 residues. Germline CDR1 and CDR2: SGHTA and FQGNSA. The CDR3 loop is CASSPRLASYEQYF.

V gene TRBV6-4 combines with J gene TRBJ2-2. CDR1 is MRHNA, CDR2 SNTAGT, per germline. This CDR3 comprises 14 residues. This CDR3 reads CASSESVVRGELFF.

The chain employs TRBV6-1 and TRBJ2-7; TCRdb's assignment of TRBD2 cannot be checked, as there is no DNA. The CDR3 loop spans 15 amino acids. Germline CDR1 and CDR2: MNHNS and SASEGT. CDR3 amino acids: CASSPQEVVGYEQYF.

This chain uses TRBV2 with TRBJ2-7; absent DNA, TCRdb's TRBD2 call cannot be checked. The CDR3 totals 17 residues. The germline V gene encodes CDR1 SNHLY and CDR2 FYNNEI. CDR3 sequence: CASSHRAGAPSSYEQYF.

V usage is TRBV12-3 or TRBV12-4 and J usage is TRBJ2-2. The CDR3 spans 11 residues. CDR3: CASSLYGELFF.

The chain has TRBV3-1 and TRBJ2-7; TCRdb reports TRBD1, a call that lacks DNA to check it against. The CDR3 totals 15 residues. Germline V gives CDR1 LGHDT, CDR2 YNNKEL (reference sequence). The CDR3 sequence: CASSRQVGKNYEQYF.

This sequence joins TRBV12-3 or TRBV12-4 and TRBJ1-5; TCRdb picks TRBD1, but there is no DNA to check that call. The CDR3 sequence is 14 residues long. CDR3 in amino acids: CASKRTGGDQPQHF.

This chain's CDR3 is CAISESYNQPQHF. V is TRBV10-3 and J is TRBJ1-5. This CDR3 is built from 13 residues. Germline V gene sequence: CDR1 ENHRY, CDR2 SYGVKD.

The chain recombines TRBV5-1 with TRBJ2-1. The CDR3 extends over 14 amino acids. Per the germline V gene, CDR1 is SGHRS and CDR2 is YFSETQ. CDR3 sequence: CASSLGLGADEQFF.